This T cell receptor (beta chain) is drawn from a study of graft-versus-host responses after intestinal transplantation (dated by TCRdb to the early 2020s). In terms of the full investigation: Recipients received multivisceral, liver-intestinal, or isolated intestinal transplants. All recipients received anti-thymocyte globulin induction followed by maintenance tacrolimus and steroids for around 3 years. Bulk TCR-beta CDR3 sequencing was used to track graft-versus-host and host-versus-graft alloreactive T cell clones in the graft, circulation and bone marrow after intestinal transplantation. To identify alloreactive clones, pre-transplant mixed lymphocyte reaction products were sequenced and compared with unstimulated pre-transplant donor and recipient T cells. Of the 20 to 30 intestinal transplant recipients enrolled in the cohort, one of whom was a retransplant, 3 patients without pretransplant specimens were excluded. A peak of at least 4% donor T cells among recipient peripheral blood mononuclear cells was the definition used for donor T cell macrochimerism. Samples from a few later patients were sequenced in-house on an Illumina MiSeq with MiXCR processing rather than by the commercial service. Points the paper makes about the study in general: Early after transplant, peak levels of circulating GvH clones were associated with declines in HvG clones. The conclusions were limited by the relatively low number and heterogeneity of the intestinal transplant patients. In patients with donor T cell macrochimerism, the allografts had high GvH to HvG T cell clonal ratios. GvH clones were found in recipient bone marrow, and some of the GvH clones appeared earlier in ileal mucosa or blood, which is consistent with an intestinal mucosal origin.

This clone occurred once. Which antigen it targets is not known. No base quality values were provided; no much bigger clone lies one nucleotide off. The germline V gene provides CDR1 SGHTA and CDR2 FQGNSA. V is cut by 1 base and J by 3 bases, and the space between the germline ends is 10 bases. From the cysteine up to the phenylalanine, the CDR3 has a length of 15 residues. Only CDR3 DNA remains: 45 bases, in frame from the first base. Library preparation was by the immunoSEQ multiplex PCR assay. For most patients, genomic DNA was isolated with the Qiagen DNeasy Blood and Tissue Kit and shipped frozen to Adaptive Biotechnologies for TCR sequencing. High-throughput TCR-beta CDR3 sequencing of genomic DNA from most patients was performed by Adaptive Biotechnologies. The paper's processing steps were these. TCR sequencing data for 15 to 20 patients were retrieved from Adaptive's ImmunoSEQ software; three other patients were processed with MiXCR and VDJtools. To correct CD4 versus CD8 sorting errors, sequences present in both subsets at a frequency ratio below 5:1 were removed. CDR3 nucleotide sequences shared by donor and recipient were removed because the origin of these sequences could not be assigned. To count as alloreactive, a clone needed at least 2-fold expansion over unstimulated cells and a minimum CFSE-low frequency of 0.002% (template counts) or 0.001% (read counts). Clones were considered mappable if detected in sequenced pre-transplant spleen, lymph node, or MLR CFSE-low populations of the donor or recipient. Cumulative frequency of alloreactive clones was calculated as a percentage of all sequences weighted by copy number. TCRdb took this table from immuneACCESS and kept in-frame rearrangements with V and J called. Such tables lack part of the clones; where checked against another copy, unresolved V genes explain under half of the gap, and the rest is unexplained. V and J calls and clone size come straight from that table; D and trimming were deduced from the DNA. In all, the sample holds nearly 95,000 clones, and 85% to 95% of those were seen once. In total, the top ten clones hold roughly 2% of the sample.

Sample time point, as interpreted from the label and publication: cells obtained before transplantation from donor or recipient. CD3+CD4+ and CD3+CD8+ populations were FACS-sorted from unstimulated pre-transplant donor and recipient cells taken from spleen or lymph nodes. The sequence was obtained from a human donor who received an intestinal transplant. The sequence is built from TRBV7-2 and TRBJ1-5, with no reliable assignment of the D segment. The material was unstimulated CD8+ T cells sorted from spleen or lymph node cells, obtained before intestinal transplant. The nucleotide sequence is given as TGTGCCAGCAGCTTAGGAACAGCAATCAATCAGCCCCAGCATTTT. Its amino acids are CASSLGTAINQPQHF. Beyond the CDR3, the reference TRBV7-2 and TRBJ1-5 genes provide the residues; the full variable domain reads: GAGVSQSPSNKVTEKGKDVELRCDPISGHTALYWYRQSLGQGLEFLIYFQGNSAPDKSGLPSDRFSAERTGGSVSTLTIQRTQQEDSAVYLCASSLGTAINQPQHFGDGTRLSIL.